This T cell receptor (beta chain) stems from a study of cytomegalovirus exposure and HLA in healthy donors (dated by TCRdb to 2016 to 2017). As for the study more broadly: The 500 to 800 repertoires of the first cohort and the approximately 110 validation repertoires were produced on the same platform, according to a later analysis. The study aimed to test whether signatures of past pathogen exposure could be identified by cataloging public T cell receptors. Besides the first cohort of around 670 subjects, a separate validation cohort made up of some 110 different subjects was used. To predict cytomegalovirus infection status, the study combined high-throughput TCR immunosequencing, statistical association of individual TCRs with disease status, and machine learning. On the study overall, not on this receptor specifically: Cytomegalovirus status was reported to be diagnosed by the classifier with high specificity and sensitivity in both the original and validation cohorts. Across donors, most TCR sequences were observed very rarely, whereas some public TCRs were present in many individuals. A later analysis lacked HLA typing for the validation cohort, so it scored co-occurrence in that cohort across all 120 repertoires. The study listed approximately 160 TCR beta chains as associated with cytomegalovirus. The authors suggested that the approach could potentially be generalized to other disease states and immunological phenotypes. A few of the identified cytomegalovirus-associated TCR beta chains were confirmed in vitro to be specific for cytomegalovirus antigens. Subsequent analysis determined that TCRs grouped into clusters in the first cohort also showed a tendency toward co-occurrence across the roughly 110 validation repertoires, and 94% of cluster scores exceeded 0.

CDR1 and CDR2, per the germline V gene, are MDHEN and SYDVKM. Relative to germline, V is missing 8 bases and J is missing 7 bases, with 2 bases of the junction outside any gene match. The CDR3 covers 12 residues, taking in both the cysteine and the phenylalanine. Only CDR3 DNA is held: 36 bases, read in frame from base 1. A remark on this clone: Its target antigen remains unknown. No much larger clone exists at a distance of one base, and base qualities are not known.

Separate from the approximately 700-subject first cohort, the validation cohort of over 90 subjects was the group to which the donors belonged. Library creation used the immunoSEQ multiplex PCR assay. The study's own analysis went as follows. A statistical classification framework was developed to diagnose cytomegalovirus status using the catalog of TCR beta chain sequences. TCRdb took this table from immuneACCESS and kept in-frame rearrangements with V and J called. Such tables lack part of the clones; where checked against another copy, unresolved V genes explain under half of the gap, and the rest is unexplained. V, J and clone size were drawn from that table, and D and trimming were deduced from the DNA. For this sample there are about 130,000 clones; under 90% appear just once. The ten most abundant clones make up about 3.7% of the sample.

Rearrangement joined TRBV28 to TRBJ1-6, with 7 middle bases fitting TRBD1. Material: PBMCs. The receptor comes from a man in his thirties or forties in good health and CMV-seronegative. The CDR3 protein: CASGTANSPLHF. The nucleotides are TGTGCCAGCGGGACAGCGAATTCACCCCTCCACTTT.